The T cell receptor beta chain under discussion was sequenced for a study of blood T cell repertoires in COVID-19 (dated by TCRdb to the early 2020s). For the study in its entirety: The collaborator samples originated in the United States, Italy and Spain and spanned the acute and convalescent phases of COVID-19. The prospective study material was composed of cDNA or gDNA derived from T cells, B-cell-depleted T cells, or PBMCs. Subjects who had been exposed to COVID-19, were actively infected with it, or had recovered from it provided the deeply sampled blood TCRbeta repertoires that made up the dataset. The repertoires were made available in a free public database intended to serve as a resource for research on the immune response to SARS-CoV-2. The samples were drawn from two sources: the first 160 participants of the ongoing ImmuneRACE study, and 1,000 to 1,500 subjects contributed by 6 global collaborators. Sample metadata almost always included a de-identified subject ID, COVID-19 status, age in years and sex. Where available, HLA class I and class II types were taken from metadata supplied by the sample provider and were not determined by assay-based typing.

A remark on this clone: Its antigen is still unknown. Base qualities are not at hand, and no much larger clone is one base apart.

TCRbeta CDR3 regions were amplified from genomic DNA using the immunoSEQ Assay, a bias-controlled multiplex PCR. On the authors' methods: Within the assay, amplification of reference gene primers was used to estimate how many nucleated cells each sample contained. To quantify the absolute abundance of each unique TCRbeta CDR3 rearrangement, sequence reads were collapsed and filtered. For each sample, productive Simpson clonality was calculated as the square root of Simpson's diversity index over productive rearrangements. TCRdb mirrors the immuneACCESS table, restricted to in-frame sequences. Some clones are absent from its copies; in checked studies, under half trace to an unresolved V gene, and the reason for the others is unknown. V and J calls and clone size come straight from that table; D and trimming were deduced from the DNA. For this sample the table gives about 160,000 clones, of which around four fifths were detected only once. The ten largest clones represent about 10% of the sample.

Whole blood was collected in K2EDTA tubes by collaborating institutions according to the institutions' own protocols. For TCRbeta analysis, collaborators shipped samples as frozen whole blood, isolated PBMCs, or DNA extracted from either of those sample types. CDR1 SGHNT and CDR2 YENEEA were looked up in the germline V gene. Clipping removes 3 bases from V and 4 bases from J, with 7 as the unmatched junction base count. Including cysteine and phenylalanine, the CDR3 has 16 amino acids. Only the CDR3 part of the read is kept: 48 bases, read in frame from the first base. Here is what the overall study found, with its caveats: Clinical and demographic metadata were provided uncurated, with the amount varying by source and participant.

Sequences were obtained from peripheral blood. The receptor's source is a woman older than 75 with active or convalescent COVID-19. In this chain, TRBV11-3 is recombined with TRBJ2-5, with TRBD1 matching 11 junction bases. The CDR3 protein sequence reads: CASSLDPGTGGETQYF. The nucleotide sequence reads TGTGCCAGCAGCTTGGACCCCGGGACAGGGGGAGAGACCCAGTACTTC.